This paragraph reports one T cell receptor beta chain. The assay was immunoSEQ multiplex PCR, and TCRdb's table has in-frame clones only and misses some. The data hold about 15,000 clones, with roughly 74% observed a single time. The data were obtained in a study of neoadjuvant anti-PD-1 for oral cavity cancer. In the study overall: Most patients had three to four biweekly doses of 3 mg/kg nivolumab before resection.

The sample here was PBMCs, taken before nivolumab (anti-PD-1) treatment. The origin of this receptor is a person between 35 and 79 years old with oral cavity squamous cell carcinoma.

The CDR3 reads CSGGDGNTIYF. DNA of the CDR3: TGCAGCGGGGGAGATGGAAACACCATATATTTT. The V gene is TRBV29-1, the J gene TRBJ1-3; D remains unclear. CDR3 length: 11 amino acids. V gave up 7 bases and J gave up 3 bases, with 7 bases separating them. Germline assignment: CDR1 SQVTM and CDR2 ANQGSEA.